This TCR beta chain originates from a study of blood T cell repertoires in COVID-19. The overall study: From the United States, Italy and Spain came samples of acute and convalescent COVID-19.

The ends lost 2 bases at V and 0 bases at J; junction bases unmatched: 4. Per the germline V gene, CDR1 is MNHNY and CDR2 is SVGAGI (reference sequence). The CDR3 is 16 amino acids. Only in-frame clones appear in the TCRdb table, and some are missing; sequencing was by immunoSEQ multiplex PCR. The table has 150,000 or so clones, 80% to 85% seen once. Sample: peripheral blood. The source of this sequence is a man aged 18 to 29 with active or convalescent COVID-19. The rearrangement joins TRBV6-6 to TRBJ2-3, with 8 bases that match TRBD1. CDR3 in amino acids: CASSYRTGSSTDTQYF. Here the CDR3 DNA reads TGTGCCAGCAGTTACCGGACAGGGTCTAGCACAGATACGCAGTATTTT.